This TCR beta chain is from a study of T cell changes during pregnancy in multiple sclerosis. The germline V and J ends were trimmed by 0 bases and 0 bases, with 10 bases remaining between them. Germline V CDR1 and CDR2: SGHNT, YYREEE (reference sequence). The CDR3 runs 15 residues. Clones were sequenced by immunoSEQ multiplex PCR, and TCRdb holds only the in-frame ones, with some missing. This table holds 40,000 to 50,000 clones, approximately 94% found once. This clone has just one count. The sequence was collected from a female donor with multiple sclerosis, enrolled in a pregnancy study. The specimen was CD8+ T cells from peripheral blood mononuclear cells, collected in the third trimester of pregnancy. V and J are TRBV5-4 and TRBJ2-7; tentative D call: TRBD1 (6 bases). The CDR3 DNA is TGTGCCAGCAGCTTGGGACAGGTCCCCTCCTACGAGCAGTACTTC. Translated, it gives CASSLGQVPSYEQYF.